These T cell receptor beta chains were read from a single sample in a study of shared clonotypes between healthy human individuals. The protocol was immunoSEQ multiplex PCR, while the TCRdb copy is restricted to in-frame clones and leaves out a portion. The table lists roughly 1,100,000 clones, approximately 76% of them singletons. Sequencing input: memory CD4+ T cells sorted from blood. Receptor source: a man aged 18-30 years in good health. Each CDR3 is given with its conserved first and last residue.

length	J	V	CDR3
15	TRBJ1-6	TRBV5-6	CASSLRDRDNSPLHF
14	TRBJ2-1	TRBV23-1	CASSHPKGVIEQFF
13	TRBJ2-5	TRBV7-9	CASSSGTEETQYF
15	TRBJ2-5	TRBV6-1	CASSAARPNVGTQYF
17	TRBJ2-2	TRBV4-3	CASSHQAGVYSTGELFF
14	TRBJ2-5	TRBV30	CAWSVRESQETQYF
15	TRBJ1-3	TRBV7-8	CASSGIGQAGNTIYF
15	TRBJ1-3	TRBV6-1	CASRDQQGWGNTIYF
15	TRBJ2-3	TRBV5-1	CASSWESLPTDTQYF
14	TRBJ2-4	TRBV19	CASSRTGEGNIQYF
14	TRBJ2-7	TRBV5-4	CASSRKGGRGEQYF
15	TRBJ2-1	TRBV9	CASSAGTLFYNEQFF
16	TRBJ2-3	TRBV15	CATSRGPGGALDTQYF
16	TRBJ1-4	TRBV4-3	CASSLFSGLSTEKLFF
15	TRBJ2-1	TRBV15	CATSREIGGFNEQFF
15	TRBJ1-2	TRBV5-1	CASSPRQGARMGYTF
16	TRBJ1-5	TRBV19	CASSMRFSGGNQPQHF
14	TRBJ2-1	TRBV7-2	CASSEAAAYNEQFF
14	TRBJ2-3	TRBV2	CASTRDRWTDTQYF
11	TRBJ2-1	TRBV20-1	CSAYRDEGPFF
14	TRBJ2-3	TRBV18	CASSPGLGTDTQYF
16	TRBJ2-3	TRBV7-9	CASSPSGTGAEDTQYF
16	TRBJ2-3	TRBV15	CATSRGGQGATDTQYF
14	TRBJ1-6	TRBV7-9	CASSVTGTNSPLHF
14	TRBJ1-3	TRBV9	CASSPGDRVNTIYF
13	TRBJ1-1	TRBV9	CASSVTWTGEAFF
13	TRBJ1-2	TRBV4-2	CASSRTGGDGYTF
18	TRBJ2-1	TRBV5-1	CASSLGTSGSFSYNEQFF
16	TRBJ2-5	TRBV6-1	CASSEGTGTLRETQYF
12	TRBJ1-1	TRBV6-6	CASSTANREAFF